This TCR beta chain was sequenced in a study of T-cell reconstitution after alpha-beta-depleted transplantation in children. Study-wide results and limits: The study reportedly traced alpha-beta T cells about two months after transplant to several hundred expanded graft clones. One year post-transplant, T-cell counts and diversity were largely derived from T cells produced anew. The study traced high day-60 TCRbeta diversity in some patients to surviving recipient T cells and thymic progenitors.

Germline CDR1 and CDR2: KGHDR and SFDVKD. V gave up 0 bases and J gave up 1 base, with 7 bases separating them. This CDR3 has 15 amino acids. Unique molecular identifiers were incorporated into the prepared TCRbeta library. Each CDR3 protein is one row after TCRdb ran MiXCR on the PCR reads. The sample carries approximately 500,000 distinct CDR3 sequences, roughly 27% recorded once. This clonotype was seen only a few times. Its antigen is unknown. The chain carries TRBV24-1 and TRBJ2-3; D may be TRBD2 (6 bases). The sample in question was PBMCs, obtained before TCRalphabeta/CD19-depleted stem cell transplant. This sequence originates from a boy in the first two years of life with Wiskott-Aldrich syndrome, due to receive a stem cell transplant. The CDR3: CATSDLASGTDTQYF. The DNA of the CDR3 is TGTGCCACCAGTGATTTGGCTAGCGGCACAGATACGCAGTATTTT.